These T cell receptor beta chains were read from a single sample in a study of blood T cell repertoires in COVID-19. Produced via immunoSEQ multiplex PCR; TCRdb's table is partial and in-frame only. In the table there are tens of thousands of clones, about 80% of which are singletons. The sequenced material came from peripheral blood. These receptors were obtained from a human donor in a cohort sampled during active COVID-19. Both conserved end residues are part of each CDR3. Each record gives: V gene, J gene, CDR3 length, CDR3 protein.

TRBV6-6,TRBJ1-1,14,CASSYGTSNTEAFF
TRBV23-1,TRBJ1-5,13,CASSQSRNQPQHF
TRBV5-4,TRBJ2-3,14,CASSLGGPSDTQYF
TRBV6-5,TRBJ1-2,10,CATLDYGYTF
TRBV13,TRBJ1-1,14,CASKGRGQNTEAFF
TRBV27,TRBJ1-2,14,CASSLRGAWGGYTF
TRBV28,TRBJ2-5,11,CASSSEETQYF
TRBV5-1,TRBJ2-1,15,CASSLGDRNYNEQFF
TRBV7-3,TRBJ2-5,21,CASSLSPPTTLGGDSKETQYF
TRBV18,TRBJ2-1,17,CASSRSNPGQGNNEQFF
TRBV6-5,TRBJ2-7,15,CASSYSSSGSYEQYF
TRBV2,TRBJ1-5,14,CASTLGQVNQPQHF
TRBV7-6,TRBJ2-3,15,CASSQLPGSPDTQYF
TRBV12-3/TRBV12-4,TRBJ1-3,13,CASSWTGRDTIYF
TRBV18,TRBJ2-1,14,CASSPPFTYNEQFF
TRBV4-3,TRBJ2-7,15,CASSQSRTGGHEQYF
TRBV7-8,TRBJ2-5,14,CASSPLPRGETQYF
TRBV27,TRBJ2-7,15,CASSLSWSGRHEQYF
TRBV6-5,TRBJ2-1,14,CASKAGGDFYEQFF
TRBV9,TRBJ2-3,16,CASSVVPSGGTDTQYF
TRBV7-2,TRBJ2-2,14,CASSLVAGAGELFF
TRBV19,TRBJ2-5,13,CASSGDLRGAQYF
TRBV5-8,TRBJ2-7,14,CASSSRWASYEQYF
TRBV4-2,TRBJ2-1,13,CASSQDSYNEQFF
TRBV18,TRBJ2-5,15,CASSPLTSGKGTQYF
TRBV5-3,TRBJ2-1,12,CARSPKSHEQFF
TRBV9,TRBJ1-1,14,CASSVGGRGTEAFF
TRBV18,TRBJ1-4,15,CASSQGTGTAEKLFF
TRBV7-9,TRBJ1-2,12,CASSSSNQGCTF
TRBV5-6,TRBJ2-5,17,CASSRAHRGADQETQYF
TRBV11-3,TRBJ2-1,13,CASSPIQGFEQFF
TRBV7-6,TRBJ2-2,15,CASSPGGASTGELFF
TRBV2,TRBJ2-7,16,CASSTHLAEVSYEQYF
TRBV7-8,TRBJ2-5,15,CASSLSGGQQETQYF
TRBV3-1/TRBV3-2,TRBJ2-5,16,CASSAKMGQIGETQYF
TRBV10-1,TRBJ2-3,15,CASSELGVSTDTQYF
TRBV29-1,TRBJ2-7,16,CSVRPAEQEGFYEQYF
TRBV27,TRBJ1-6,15,CASSLDRGGNSPLHF
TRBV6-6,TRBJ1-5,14,CASSNRGANQPQHF
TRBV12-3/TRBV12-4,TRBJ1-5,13,CASRGTQNQPQHF
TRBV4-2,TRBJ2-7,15,CASSQDMGGSYEQYF
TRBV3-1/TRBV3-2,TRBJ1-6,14,CASRQTGGDSPLHF
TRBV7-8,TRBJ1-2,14,CASSVTGINYGYTF
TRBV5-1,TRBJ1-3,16,CASSLAGLSSGNTIYF
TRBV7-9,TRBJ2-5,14,CASSLGAGRETQYF
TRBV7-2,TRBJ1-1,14,CASSLAAGNTEAFF
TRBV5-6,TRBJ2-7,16,CASSLDIGQFIYEQYF
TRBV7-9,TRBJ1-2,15,CASSNTDRSGYGYTF
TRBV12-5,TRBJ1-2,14,CASGLESPIYGYTF
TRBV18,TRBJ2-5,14,CASSPRTREETQYF
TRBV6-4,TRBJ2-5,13,CASSVLAGETQYF
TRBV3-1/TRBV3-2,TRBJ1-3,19,CASSPRTGRKESFGNTIYF
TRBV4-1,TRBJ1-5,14,CASSPGQGLEPQHF